These 8 T cell receptor beta chains came from one sample sequenced in a study of PD-L1 blockade in urothelial cancer. Time point meaning: pretreatment peripheral blood. Assay: immunoSEQ multiplex PCR; the TCRdb copy retains only in-frame clones and omits some. The repertoire holds around 130,000 clones, with approximately 84% as singletons. The sample here was PBMCs, taken around atezolizumab (anti-PD-L1) treatment. These receptors were taken from a man aged 50-60 years with urothelial cancer.

This clone occurred once. The chain links TRBV30 to TRBJ2-5; D may be TRBD2 (5 bases). This CDR3 is 15 amino acids long. The V and J ends lost 5 bases and 5 bases respectively, with 21 bases between them. Germline V CDR1 and CDR2: GTSNPN, SVGIG (reference sequence). CDR3 in DNA: TGTGCCTGGGGCCCCACTAGAACCTCCGGGGAGACCCAGTACTTC. It specifies CAWGPTRTSGETQYF.

V is TRBV11-2 and J is TRBJ1-1; D gene ambiguous. The germline gives CDR1 SGHAT, CDR2 FQNNGV. Trimming took 1 base from V and 6 from J, leaving 15 bases between them. CDR3 length: 15 amino acids. CDR3: CASSLAVTTKAEAFF. CDR3 coding DNA: TGTGCCAGCAGCTTAGCCGTGACAACGAAAGCTGAAGCTTTCTTT.

This clone showed up just once. Here the CDR3 DNA reads TGTGCCAGCAGACAGGGCGCCTACGAGCAGTACTTC. It translates to CASRQGAYEQYF. The V gene is TRBV6-4, the J gene TRBJ2-7, with a tentative D call TRBD1 (6 bases). Germline V gene lookup returns CDR1 MRHNA and CDR2 SNTAGT. The V end lost 6 bases, the J end lost 2 bases, and 8 bases lay between the germline ends. The CDR3 sequence is 12 residues long.

The CDR3 reads CASRENYGYTF. CDR3 bases: TGTGCCTCAAGGGAGAACTATGGCTACACCTTC. The V call is TRBV6-1, the J call TRBJ1-2; unclear D gene. Trimming removed 11 bases from V and 2 bases from J, with 9 bases in between. Germline CDR1 reads MNHNS; CDR2 reads SASEGT. The CDR3 covers 11 residues.

This chain connects TRBV5-5 to TRBJ2-1; maybe TRBD2 (6 bases). Germline CDR1 and CDR2: SGHKS and YYEKEE (reference sequence). CDR3 length: 15 amino acids. The V end lost 3 bases, the J end lost 6 bases, and 16 bases lay between the germline ends. The CDR3 is CASSWSQGGSNEQFF. CDR3 nucleotide sequence: TGTGCCAGCAGCTGGAGCCAGGGAGGTAGCAATGAGCAGTTCTTC.

The gene calls are TRBV27 and TRBJ2-1; 7 bases line up with TRBD1. Unmatched junction bases numbered 9, after V lost 6 bases and J lost 13 bases. CDR3 length: 12 amino acids. CDR1 and CDR2 from the germline V gene are MNHEY and SMNVEV (reference sequence). CDR3 DNA sequence: TGTGCCAGCAGCCAAGGTGGGACAGTTCAGTTCTTC. Residues: CASSQGGTVQFF.

The chain has TRBV18 and TRBJ1-2; tentative D call: TRBD1 (5 bases). CDR3 length: 13 amino acids. V dropped 0 bases and J dropped 4 bases, with 6 bases sitting between them. Germline V gene lookup returns CDR1 KGHSH and CDR2 LQKENI. CDR3 coding DNA: TGTGCCAGCTCACCACCTGACAGCTATGGCTACACCTTC. Its protein is CASSPPDSYGYTF.

This rearrangement joins TRBV18 to TRBJ2-3; TRBD1 might be the D (5 bases). Trimming took 1 base from V and 2 from J, leaving 7 bases between them. The CDR3 has 14 residues. The V gene's germline CDR1 is KGHSH and CDR2 LQKENI. CDR3 loop: CASSPLRDTDTQYF. CDR3 in DNA: TGTGCCAGCTCACCACTCAGGGACACAGATACGCAGTATTTT.